Each of the 11 T cell receptor beta chains below was sequenced from the same sample in a study of blood T cell repertoires in COVID-19. Sequencing used immunoSEQ multiplex PCR; TCRdb keeps in-frame clones, though not all of them. This table has about 150,000 clones, approximately 87% appearing once. The sequencing sample was made of peripheral blood. These receptors all stem from a man aged 80 or over with acute or convalescent COVID-19.

This rearrangement joins TRBV5-1 to TRBJ2-2; TRBD2 matches at 8 bases. This CDR3 region has 17 residues. CDR1 is SGHRS, CDR2 YFSETQ, per germline. Trimming at V came to 0 bases and at J to 0 bases, leaving 4 bases not matched to a gene. CDR3 nucleotide sequence: TGCGCCAGCAGCTTGGAGCCGGGGGGGACGAACACCGGGGAGCTGTTTTTT. This sequence encodes CASSLEPGGTNTGELFF.

J is TRBJ2-2 and V is TRBV5-1; D gene uncertain. Looked up from germline, CDR1 is SGHRS and CDR2 is YFSETQ. This CDR3 spans 15 amino acids. The V and J ends lost 2 bases and 7 bases respectively, with 15 bases between them. Written as DNA, the CDR3 is TGCGCCAGCAGCTTTGTTCGTGGGCGAAGCGGGGAGCTGTTTTTT. Protein sequence: CASSFVRGRSGELFF.

This clone was detected only a few times. This chain links TRBV19 with TRBJ1-5; 8 nucleotides agree with TRBD1. V lost 6 bases and J lost 2; bases outside the gene matches: 6. This CDR3 has 15 amino acids. Germline loops: CDR1 LNHDA, CDR2 SQIVND (reference sequence). The CDR3 here is CASSSPGQGNQPQHF. In nucleotides, the CDR3 is TGTGCCAGTAGCTCGCCGGGACAGGGCAATCAGCCCCAGCATTTT.

The J gene is TRBJ2-3, the V gene TRBV5-6; D unclear. The CDR3 runs 15 residues. Germline CDR1 SGHDT, CDR2 YYEEEE. V lost 1 base, J lost 5 bases, and 14 bases lay in between. CDR3 DNA sequence: TGTGCCAGCAGCTTGTACGGTTACGGTAAAGATACGCAGTATTTT. Residues: CASSLYGYGKDTQYF.

This clone is a singleton in its sample. The CDR3 DNA follows: TGTGCCAGCAGCTTGCGTCTAGCGCCTACCTACGAGCAGTACTTC. This sequence encodes CASSLRLAPTYEQYF. This chain joins TRBV5-8 and TRBJ2-7; the D gene is possibly TRBD2 (6 bases). Trimming cost V 1 base and J 2 bases, with 13 bases left between them. Per the germline V gene, CDR1 is SGHTS and CDR2 is YDEGEE. This CDR3 has 15 residues.

This sequence joins TRBV10-2 and TRBJ1-2; 8 nucleotides line up with TRBD1. V lost 0 bases, J lost 8 bases, and 5 bases stayed unmatched. Germline values: CDR1 WSHSY, CDR2 SAAADI. This CDR3 region has 14 residues. The CDR3 DNA reads TGCGCCAGCAGTGAGTCCCGACAGGGGTTAGGCTACACCTTC. This translates into CASSESRQGLGYTF.

CDR3 bases: TGTGCCAGCTCACCTGGGCAAAAAAGCTCCTACGAGCAGTACTTC. Translation: CASSPGQKSSYEQYF. The V gene is TRBV18, the J gene TRBJ2-7, with D unresolved. The ends were cut back, 3 bases at V and 0 bases at J, with 12 bases in the middle. Germline loops: CDR1 KGHSH, CDR2 LQKENI. The CDR3 has 15 residues.

The chain couples TRBV2 to TRBJ2-3, with 11 bases fitting TRBD2. This CDR3 comprises 15 residues. J lost 6 bases, V lost 4 bases, and 6 bases had no gene match. Germline-derived CDR1 and CDR2 are SNHLY and FYNNEI. CDR3 sequence reads: CASSAQLAGEDTQYF. CDR3 coding DNA: TGTGCCAGCAGTGCCCAACTAGCGGGGGAGGATACGCAGTATTTT.

The chain combines TRBV2 with TRBJ1-4, with D possibly matching TRBD1 (5 bases). Trimming stripped 8 bases from V and 0 bases from J, with 16 bases between. The CDR3 runs 16 residues. Germline CDR1 SNHLY, CDR2 FYNNEI. CDR3 residues: CASRTGRAPTNEKLFF. As DNA, the CDR3 is TGTGCCAGCCGAACGGGCAGGGCGCCAACTAATGAAAAACTGTTTTTT.

The chain carries TRBV5-1 and TRBJ1-6; no clear D. V dropped 0 bases and J dropped 8 bases, with 12 bases sitting between them. The CDR3 length is 15 residues. The germline V gene has CDR1 SGHRS and CDR2 YFSETQ. Here the CDR3 DNA reads TGCGCCAGCAGCTTGGAGCGGGGTACGGATTCACCCCTCCACTTT. As protein: CASSLERGTDSPLHF.

The chain employs TRBV4-1 and TRBJ1-4, with 7 nucleotides matching TRBD1. Per germline, CDR1 MGHRA and CDR2 YSYEKL. CDR3 length equals 15 residues. With 2 bases clipped from V and 6 bases from J, the junction kept 6 bases outside the gene matches. CDR3 protein: CASSQLTGQDEKLFF. In nucleotides, the CDR3 is TGCGCCAGCAGCCAATTGACAGGGCAAGATGAAAAACTGTTTTTT.